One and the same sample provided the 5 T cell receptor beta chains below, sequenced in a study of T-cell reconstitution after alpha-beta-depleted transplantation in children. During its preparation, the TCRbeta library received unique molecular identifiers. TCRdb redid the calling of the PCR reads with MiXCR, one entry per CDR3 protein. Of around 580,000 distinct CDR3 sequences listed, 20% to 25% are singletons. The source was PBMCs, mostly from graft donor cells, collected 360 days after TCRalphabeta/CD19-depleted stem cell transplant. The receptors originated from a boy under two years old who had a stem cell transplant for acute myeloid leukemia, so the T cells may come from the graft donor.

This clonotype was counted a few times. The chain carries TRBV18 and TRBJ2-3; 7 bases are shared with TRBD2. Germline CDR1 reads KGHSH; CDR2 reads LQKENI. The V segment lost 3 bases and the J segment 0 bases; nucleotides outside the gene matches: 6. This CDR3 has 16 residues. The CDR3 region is CASSPLSGVSTDTQYF. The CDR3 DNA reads TGTGCCAGCTCACCTTTGAGCGGGGTAAGCACAGATACGCAGTATTTT. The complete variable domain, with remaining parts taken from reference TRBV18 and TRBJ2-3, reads NAGVMQNPRHLVRRRGQEARLRCSPMKGHSHVYWYRQLPEEGLKFMVYLQKENIIDESGMPKERFSAEFPKEGPSILRIQQVVRGDSAAYFCASSPLSGVSTDTQYFGPGTRLTVL.

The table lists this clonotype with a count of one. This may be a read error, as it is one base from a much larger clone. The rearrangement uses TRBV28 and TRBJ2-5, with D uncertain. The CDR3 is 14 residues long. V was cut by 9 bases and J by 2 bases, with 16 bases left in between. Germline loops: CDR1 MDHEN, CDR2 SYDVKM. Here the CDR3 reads CARSQPGPQETQYF. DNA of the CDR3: TGTGCCAGAAGTCAGCCCGGGCCACAAGAGACCCAGTACTTC. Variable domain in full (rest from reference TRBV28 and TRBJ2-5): DVKVTQSSRYLVKRTGEKVFLECVQDMDHENMFWYRQDPGLGLRLIYFSYDVKMKEKGDIPEGYSVSREKKERFSLILESASTNQTSMYLCARSQPGPQETQYFGPGTRLLVL.

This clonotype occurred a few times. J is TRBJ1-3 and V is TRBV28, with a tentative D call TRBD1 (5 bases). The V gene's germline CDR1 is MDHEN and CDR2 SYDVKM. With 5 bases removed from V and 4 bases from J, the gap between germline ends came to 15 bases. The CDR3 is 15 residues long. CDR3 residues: CASSASQGLGNTIYF. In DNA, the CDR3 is TGTGCCAGCAGTGCCTCCCAGGGCCTGGGAAACACCATATATTTT.

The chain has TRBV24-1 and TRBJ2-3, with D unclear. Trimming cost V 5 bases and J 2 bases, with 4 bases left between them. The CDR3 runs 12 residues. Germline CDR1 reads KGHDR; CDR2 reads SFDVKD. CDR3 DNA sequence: TGTGCCACCAGTGGGCCCACAGATACGCAGTATTTT. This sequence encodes CATSGPTDTQYF.

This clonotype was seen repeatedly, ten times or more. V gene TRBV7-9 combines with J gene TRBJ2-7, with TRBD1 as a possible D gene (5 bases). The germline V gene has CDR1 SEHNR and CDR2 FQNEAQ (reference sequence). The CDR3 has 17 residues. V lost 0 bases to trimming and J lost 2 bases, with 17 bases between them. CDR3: CASSLAASAGYPYEQYF. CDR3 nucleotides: TGTGCCAGCAGCTTAGCCGCCTCGGCAGGGTACCCCTACGAGCAGTACTTC.